A single sample gave rise to the 20 T cell receptor beta chains below, sequenced in a study of identical twins. MiXCR, run by TCRdb on the 5' RACE reads, gives a single entry per CDR3 protein. In the table there are approximately 530,000 distinct CDR3 sequences, around 20% of which are singletons. The sample also formed part of further work on yellow fever vaccine responses in identical twins.

What was sequenced was CD4+ T cells sorted from blood. These receptors all come from a young woman in good health.

This chain links TRBV11-2 with TRBJ2-3; no firm D call. V was pared by 5 bases and J by 6 bases, with 12 bases between. The CDR3 totals 13 residues. Germline loops: CDR1 SGHAT, CDR2 FQNNGV. The CDR3 DNA sequence: TGTGCCAGCAGCCCAAATGGAAGGGATACGCAGTATTTT. It is translated as CASSPNGRDTQYF.

This clonotype has only a few counts. V gene TRBV6-1 combines with J gene TRBJ2-1; 8 bases agree with TRBD2. Per the germline V gene, CDR1 is MNHNS and CDR2 is SASEGT. The V and J ends lost 8 bases and 2 bases, in that order; junction bases with no gene match: 5. The CDR3 loop spans 14 amino acids. Here the CDR3 DNA reads TGTGCCAGCTCAAAGCGGGGGCCCTACAATGAGCAGTTCTTC. It yields the protein CASSKRGPYNEQFF.

The chain's CDR3 is CASSSGLSYEQYF. In DNA, the CDR3 is TGTGCCAGTAGTTCGGGGCTATCCTACGAGCAGTACTTC. V gene TRBV19 combines with J gene TRBJ2-7, with D perhaps assigned TRBD1 or TRBD2 (5 bases each). CDR3 length: 13 residues. Trimming took 5 bases from V and 1 from J, leaving 9 bases between them. The germline gives CDR1 LNHDA, CDR2 SQIVND (reference sequence).

In its sample, this clonotype was seen a few times. The rearrangement links TRBV20-1 to TRBJ2-7; 11 bases agree with TRBD2. The CDR3 runs to 18 residues. Germline V gene lookup returns CDR1 DFQATT and CDR2 SNEGSKA (reference sequence). J gave up 6 bases and V 4 bases, and 20 bases lay outside the gene matches. The CDR3 DNA sequence: TGCAGTGCTAACGCTCGACTAGCGGGAACCATAGTGGCGGGCGAGCAGTACTTC. It specifies CSANARLAGTIVAGEQYF.

This clonotype has a handful of counts. The chain couples TRBV12-3 or TRBV12-4 to TRBJ2-1; D is perhaps TRBD1 or TRBD2 (5 bases each). Trimming took 3 bases from V and 0 from J, leaving 12 bases between them. The length of the CDR3 is 16 residues. In nucleotides, the CDR3 is TGTGCCAGCAGTTTCCTACTAGGGGACTCCTACAATGAGCAGTTCTTC. Residues: CASSFLLGDSYNEQFF.

The V call is TRBV6-1, the J call TRBJ2-7; D is ambiguous. Germline V gene sequence: CDR1 MNHNS, CDR2 SASEGT. This CDR3 is built from 14 residues. Deletions cut 11 bases from V and 3 bases from J, with 20 bases between. Here the CDR3 DNA reads TGTGCCGTCTCCAGGCCCTGGCAGAGCTACGAGCAGTACTTC. Protein product: CAVSRPWQSYEQYF.

In this sample, this clonotype turned up a few times. The chain employs TRBV4-1 and TRBJ1-5; D gene uncertain. The CDR3 is 15 amino acids. V lost 1 base to trimming and J lost 4 bases, with 11 bases between them. Germline V gene data show CDR1 as MGHRA and CDR2 as YSYEKL. CDR3 loop: CASSQVGRVNQPQHF. CDR3 sequence (DNA): TGCGCCAGCAGCCAAGTCGGTCGGGTAAATCAGCCCCAGCATTTT.

The V and J genes are TRBV5-1 and TRBJ2-1; 7 bases match TRBD1. The CDR3 extends over 17 amino acids. Per the germline V gene, CDR1 is SGHRS and CDR2 is YFSETQ. V lost 0 bases, J lost 0 bases, and 6 bases stayed unmatched. The CDR3 DNA is TGCGCCAGCAGCTTGGAATTGAGGGACAGCTCCTACAATGAGCAGTTCTTC. Its protein product is CASSLELRDSSYNEQFF.

The CDR3, as DNA: TGCAGTGCTAGCCTCGGTTCCGAGACCCAGTACTTC. It is translated as CSASLGSETQYF. V is TRBV20-1 and J is TRBJ2-5; D unresolved. CDR3 length: 12 residues. Trimming removed 3 bases from V and 5 bases from J, with 10 bases in between. The V gene's germline CDR1 is DFQATT and CDR2 SNEGSKA (reference sequence).

The rearrangement uses TRBV5-1 and TRBJ2-3; 9 bases fit TRBD1. Looked up from germline, CDR1 is SGHRS and CDR2 is YFSETQ. V was clipped by 4 bases and J by 5 bases; unmatched bases: 5. This CDR3 contains 14 residues. CDR3 in DNA: TGCGCCAGCAGCAAGGACAGGGGAGTAGATACGCAGTATTTT. It yields the protein CASSKDRGVDTQYF.

The chain combines TRBV5-5 with TRBJ2-7, with D perhaps TRBD2 (5 bases). Germline V gene sequence: CDR1 SGHKS, CDR2 YYEKEE (reference sequence). The CDR3 contains 15 residues. Trimming cost V 2 bases and J 2 bases, with 14 bases left between them. CDR3 bases: TGTGCCAGCAGCTTATACGAGGACTGGGCCTACGAGCAGTACTTC. The encoded protein is CASSLYEDWAYEQYF.

The chain has TRBV29-1 and TRBJ2-3; no firm D call. Germline CDR1 and CDR2: SQVTM and ANQGSEA. V lost 7 bases and J 2 bases, leaving 10 bases between the germline ends. The CDR3 has 12 residues. CDR3 in amino acids: CSAQVVTDTQYF. The CDR3 DNA sequence: TGCAGCGCCCAAGTGGTCACAGATACGCAGTATTTT.

This clonotype has just a few counts. The chain is built from TRBV27 and TRBJ2-7; a weak D match, TRBD2 (7 bases). V dropped 0 bases and J dropped 2 bases, with 14 bases sitting between them. CDR3 length equals 16 residues. Germline V CDR1 and CDR2: MNHEY, SMNVEV (reference sequence). The CDR3 nucleotides read TGTGCCAGCAGTTTATCCCCCGGCGGGGGCCCCTACGAGCAGTACTTC. This codes for CASSLSPGGGPYEQYF.

This clonotype was observed a handful of times. V usage is TRBV19 and J usage is TRBJ2-2, with D maybe TRBD1 (6 bases). The germline CDR1 and CDR2 sequences are LNHDA and SQIVND (reference sequence). With 3 bases removed from V and 5 bases from J, the gap between germline ends came to 19 bases. CDR3 length equals 17 residues. The CDR3 here is CASSINRVVGSTGELFF. The DNA of the CDR3 is TGTGCCAGTAGTATTAACAGGGTAGTCGGTTCGACCGGGGAGCTGTTTTTT.

This clonotype was picked up a small number of times. The chain employs TRBV6-5 and TRBJ1-1; 8 nucleotides match TRBD1. V shed 0 bases and J 1 base; nucleotides not matched to a gene: 4. CDR3 size: 16 residues. Germline V gene sequence: CDR1 MNHEY, CDR2 SVGAGI. For the CDR3, the DNA is TGTGCCAGCAGTTACTCGAGACAGGGGTCGAACACTGAAGCTTTCTTT. It specifies CASSYSRQGSNTEAFF.

This chain connects TRBV13 to TRBJ2-1; D remains ambiguous. The germline V gene encodes CDR1 PRHDT and CDR2 FYEKMQ (reference sequence). Trimming removed 2 bases from V and 4 bases from J, with 9 bases in between. The CDR3 contains 14 residues. CDR3 DNA sequence: TGTGCCAGCAGCTTAAGGTGGGGTTACAATGAGCAGTTCTTC. It is translated as CASSLRWGYNEQFF.

This clonotype came up once. The CDR3 DNA reads TGTGCCAGCAGTCCCCACATAAAGACCACCGCCCACAATGAGCAGTTCTTC. Amino acids: CASSPHIKTTAHNEQFF. V gene TRBV12-3 or TRBV12-4 combines with J gene TRBJ2-1; D remains ambiguous. The germline V and J ends were trimmed by 5 bases and 5 bases, with 22 bases remaining between them. This CDR3 contains 17 residues.

This clonotype turned up a few times. V usage is TRBV7-9 and J usage is TRBJ2-1; 8 bases are shared with TRBD2. This CDR3 spans 15 amino acids. Trimming at V came to 1 base and at J to 6 bases, leaving 5 bases not matched to a gene. The germline CDR1 and CDR2 sequences are SEHNR and FQNEAQ (reference sequence). The CDR3 is CASSLVAGTFNEQFF. The CDR3 DNA reads as TGTGCCAGCAGCTTAGTAGCGGGGACTTTCAATGAGCAGTTCTTC.

The J gene is TRBJ2-5, the V gene TRBV20-1; D may be TRBD2 (6 bases). The CDR3 runs to 13 residues. Trimming pared 3 bases from V and 5 bases from J, leaving 13 bases between. From germline, CDR1 is DFQATT and CDR2 SNEGSKA (reference sequence). CDR3 loop: CSARVGGGETQYF. The DNA for the CDR3 is TGCAGTGCTAGGGTGGGAGGAGGGGAGACCCAGTACTTC.

The chain uses TRBV29-1 and TRBJ2-2; 11 nucleotides align to TRBD2. The germline V gene has CDR1 SQVTM and CDR2 ANQGSEA. V dropped 3 bases and J dropped 7; count of bases not matched to a gene: 1. The CDR3 has 13 residues. The CDR3 protein is CSVEGLAVGELFF. Written as DNA, the CDR3 is TGCAGCGTTGAGGGACTAGCGGTCGGGGAGCTGTTTTTT.